This T cell receptor beta chain was recorded in a study of cytomegalovirus exposure and HLA in healthy donors (TCRdb year 2017). Broadly, across the study: An earlier analysis of approximately 590 of the donors reported 250 to 300 Gb of sequence data and 100 million to 130 million unique TCR beta sequences from 150 million to 200 million T cells. To predict cytomegalovirus infection status, the study combined high-throughput TCR immunosequencing, statistical association of individual TCRs with disease status, and machine learning. In the later analysis, no new phenotypic data were used to find candidate immune exposures; instead, reliance was placed on TCR beta sequences and their occurrence across donors. Of the roughly 400 genotyped donors, approximately 83% fell in the genetic ancestry cluster associated with self-reported Caucasian donors. A later genetic analysis used genome-wide SNP genotypes for about three fifths of the 666 donors, treating that subset as a discovery cohort. An earlier analysis of fewer than 700 of the donors applied high-throughput TCR beta sequencing to assess whether each TCR beta V gene segment acted as functional or pseudogenic. The study aimed to test whether signatures of past pathogen exposure could be identified by cataloging public T cell receptors. The study profiled the T cell repertoires of hundreds of subjects by immunosequencing and related them to cytomegalovirus serostatus. Besides the first cohort of 666 subjects, a separate validation cohort made up of roughly 130 different subjects was used. Among 398 genotyped donors of the cohort, an average of 235,054 unique TCR beta nucleotide sequences were sequenced per donor, approximately 20% of them non-productive. Donor age, sex, ethnicity and CMV serostatus were compiled together with the repertoire data. A later analysis re-examined previously published TCR beta repertoires from 610 or so donors and added high-resolution HLA genotyping to investigate patterns of TCR occurrence. Typing coverage varied by locus: roughly 620-630 donors for A, B, C, DRB1 and DQB1; under 550 for DQA1; 606 for DPA1; around 450 for DPB1. Because of strong linkage in the cohort, roughly five DR-DQ haplotypes were treated as single units for association and clustering. HLA typing covered class I and class II loci at four-digit resolution. An early release covering about 600 HLA-typed donors comprised approximately 290 gigabases of sequencing data and tens of millions of unique TCR sequences. Every discovery cohort repertoire had been produced on one sequencing platform. Broader findings and caveats from the paper: In a later analysis, several top co-occurrence clusters were reported to appear linked to parvovirus B19, influenza, CMV and Epstein-Barr virus. HLA typing was unavailable for some donors at each locus, so association tests used only the typed subset. Because counts were too low, some 17 rarely observed V segments, including chromosome 9 orphons, were excluded from the earlier analysis of roughly 580 of the donors. Sequencing depth was assumed to be roughly uniform across donors in the presence/absence analyses, though that assumption may not hold. The cohort was sequenced for TCR beta chains only, and without alpha or paired-chain data the features that could be detected were limited. In a later analysis, most CMV-associated TCR beta chains were found to appear HLA-restricted, with HLA associations seemingly driven largely by CMV exposure. The classifier was reported to diagnose cytomegalovirus status with high specificity and sensitivity in both the original and validation cohorts. The authors suggested that the approach could potentially be extended to other disease states and immunological phenotypes. Linkage disequilibrium might explain the correlated functional status among segregating V segments, but an unknown experimental factor could not be ruled out. An earlier analysis of approximately 570 of the donors showed that most TCR beta V segments appeared in productive rearrangements either about 90% or about 30% of the time, which broadly matched IMGT annotations. A few of the identified cytomegalovirus-associated TCR beta chains were confirmed in vitro to be specific for cytomegalovirus antigens. The only immune exposure information available for the cohort was CMV serostatus. In a later analysis, TCR association rates were found to vary across HLA loci, with the most associated TCRs seen for DRB1 alleles and the fewest for HLA-C alleles. Most TCR sequences were seen in very few donors, while some public TCRs were found in many individuals. A later genetic analysis associated a missense DCLRE1C variant with V-gene and J-gene trimming of TCR beta chains, and an independent cohort replicated the association. A further reported finding was that TCR beta sequences accurately predicted the HLA-A and HLA-B alleles for most subjects in the first cohort. Specific HLA alleles were associated with 15,000 to 20,000 TCR beta sequences at a false discovery rate of 0.05 in a later analysis. In a later analysis, HLA-associated TCR beta chains showed more clonal expansion and lower generation probabilities than non-associated chains that were equally common. Strong co-occurrence of HLA alleles, especially DR and DQ, made assigning TCR associations to individual alleles difficult. According to a later genetic analysis, donors in an Asian-associated ancestry cluster had fewer N-insertions in productive TCRs than the approximately 650-donor mean. The study listed around 160 TCR beta chains as associated with cytomegalovirus. A cluster of highly shared sequence variants was judged likely to represent a technical artifact of the sequencing pipeline. Because the 87-base-pair reads could not distinguish some IMGT-functional V segments, including TRBV6-2 and TRBV6-3, those segments were excluded.

Including cysteine and phenylalanine, the CDR3 has 14 amino acids. The kept DNA is CDR3 alone, 42 bases in frame from the first base. A distance of 9 bases separates the germline ends of V and J, which lose 2 bases and 2 bases respectively. For CDR1 and CDR2, the germline V gene lists MNHNS and SASEGT. The library was prepared using the immunoSEQ multiplex PCR assay. The multiplex PCR relied on a mix of 60 forward primers for TCR Vbeta segments and 13 reverse primers for TCR Jbeta segments. The CDR3 region of rearranged TCR beta genes was amplified from genomic DNA with a multiplex PCR assay. The Illumina HiSeq System was used to sequence the amplified TCR beta libraries as 87-base-pair reads. As for how the authors treated the data: In a later analysis, 70 million to 95 million unique TCR beta chains were counted across the approximately 640 repertoires, and roughly 11 million of these chains were shared by at least two donors. A nearest-neighbor algorithm error-corrected the raw reads and collapsed the reads into unique sequences, merging closely related sequences to remove PCR and sequencing errors. CDR3 sequences were aligned to IMGT reference sequences to assign V, D and J gene segments. For a sequence to be retained, a match of at least six nucleotides was required to both a V gene segment and a J gene segment. A rearrangement was called productive if the CDR3 had no stop codons and remained in frame with V and J, and every other rearrangement was called non-productive. CDR3 was defined by IMGT convention, running from the second conserved V-encoded cysteine to the conserved J-encoded phenylalanine. The earlier analysis of a few hundred of the donors excluded any sequence lacking an unambiguous match to a single V gene segment. In an earlier analysis of 450 to 700 of the donors, V segments were called functional above 56.7% productive rearrangements and were called segregating when the between-donor standard deviation exceeded 5%. To diagnose cytomegalovirus status from the catalog of TCR beta chain sequences, a statistical classification framework was built. In a later analysis, TCR nucleotide sequences were compared against IMGT/GENE-DB human TR gene sequences so that V and J genes could be assigned. Using the TCRdist pipeline, a later analysis assigned CDR3 sequences along with most-parsimonious VDJ recombination scenarios. A later analysis defined each TCR beta chain by its CDR3 amino acid sequence plus V-gene family, and excluded reads lacking a unique V-gene family. To address suspected cross-contamination and a sequencing artifact, a later analysis removed 450 to 700 highly shared, low-generation-probability nucleotide sequences. For each public chain, a later analysis derived a clonal expansion index from normalized ranks of inferred template counts within each repertoire. Generation probabilities in a later analysis came from a VDJ recombination model fitted to out-of-frame rearrangements, and those results were checked against IGoR. Hypergeometric tests were used in a later analysis to score TCR-TCR, TCR-HLA and TCR-CMV co-occurrence, with a repertoire-size bias correction applied to the TCR pairs. To estimate false discovery rates, a later analysis permuted the HLA or CMV assignments 20 times. A later analysis grouped co-occurring TCRs with DBSCAN, adding TCRdist sequence similarity when clustering within HLA-allele-positive subsets. Repertoires with fewer than 30,000 or more than 120,000 public chains were left out of co-occurrence clustering, as were about five repertoires with anomalous nucleotide sharing. The table comes from immuneACCESS by way of TCRdb, which keeps in-frame sequences with V and J called. Part of the clones is missing from these tables; in studies checked, under half for an unresolved V gene and the rest for unknown reasons. Clone size and the V and J calls come from that table; the DNA yielded D and trimming. The sample's records list around 53,000 clones. The ten largest clones represent around 11% of the sample.

As regards this clone: This receptor's antigen is unknown.

The cohort comprised 550 to 700 healthy bone marrow donors. At the time of sampling, every cohort member was nominally healthy, though immune exposures that went unrecorded were likely present. The donor was CMV seropositive and belonged to the group of more than 250 seropositive cohort members. Each donor provided a peripheral blood sample, and peripheral blood mononuclear cells were used for TCR beta sequencing. Genomic DNA was extracted from the blood cell samples with the Qiagen DNeasy Blood Extraction Kit. This chain is built from TRBV6-1 and TRBJ2-5; 6 matching bases give a weak D call of TRBD1. The sample was PBMCs. The clonotype comes from a man between 18 and 35 years old in good health and CMV-seropositive. The CDR3 protein is CASSELRGQETQYF. The base sequence is TGTGCCAGCAGTGAACTCAGGGGTCAAGAGACCCAGTACTTC.